The entry below gives a single T cell receptor (beta chain) sequence along with its context. The sample comes from a study of blood T cell repertoires in COVID-19. About the study: The study drew acute and convalescent COVID-19 samples from the United States, Italy and Spain. In each case, the material was cDNA or gDNA derived from T cells, B-cell-depleted T cells, or PBMCs.

Germline CDR1 and CDR2: SNHLY and FYNNEI. Losses at the gene ends were 7 bases for V and 8 bases for J; bases not matched to a gene: 10. This CDR3 comprises 14 residues. Authors' data handling: Using reference gene primer amplification, nucleated cell counts were estimated. Generated by immunoSEQ multiplex PCR, the TCRdb table keeps only in-frame clones and is missing some. V and J calls and clone size are those listed in that table; D and trimming were worked out from the DNA. The table shows 140,000 to 150,000 clones, with around 89% occurring only once. The chain joins TRBV2 to TRBJ1-2; 10 bases match TRBD1. Sequenced sample: peripheral blood. The TCR comes from a man aged 55 to 70 with active or convalescent COVID-19. This chain's CDR3 is CASIEIGTGEGYTF. The CDR3 bases are TGTGCCAGCATCGAAATAGGGACAGGGGAAGGCTACACCTTC. The full variable domain, its missing parts supplied by reference TRBV2 and TRBJ1-2, is EPEVTQTPSHQVTQMGQEVILRCVPISNHLYFYWYRQILGQKVEFLVSFYNNEISEKSEIFDDQFSVERPDGSNFTLKIRSTKLEDSAMYFCASIEIGTGEGYTFGSGTRLTVV.